This T cell receptor beta chain was observed in a study of CD8 T cells in Susac syndrome. Comment on this clonotype: The antigen remains undetermined.

The RNA, about 0.5 to 1 ug, was put through reverse transcription using random hexamers. TCRdb re-analysed the immunoSEQ multiplex PCR reads in MiXCR, keeping a single row per CDR3 protein. Here the sample spans 100,000 to 150,000 distinct CDR3 sequences, more than 85% being singletons. The sequenced target, TCR beta, came from blood CD8+ and CD4+ T cells. Negative magnetic isolation gave CD8+ and CD4+ cells; FACS enriched CD8+ TEMRA. Study-wide results and caveats: The number of individuals included in the study's TCR sequencing and HLA analysis was acknowledged as relatively small.

Trimming at V came to 5 bases and at J to 4 bases, leaving 15 bases not matched to a gene. The CDR3 totals 16 residues. Germline V gene sequence: CDR1 DFQATT, CDR2 SNEGSKA (reference sequence). The sequenced sample consisted of CD4+ T cells from PBMCs. This TCR came from a human donor with multiple sclerosis. This chain joins TRBV20-1 and TRBJ1-2; the match to TRBD1 covers 8 bases. The CDR3 loop is CSAPIARDRHSYGYTF. CDR3 coding DNA: TGCAGTGCTCCTATTGCCCGGGACAGGCATTCCTATGGCTACACCTTC.